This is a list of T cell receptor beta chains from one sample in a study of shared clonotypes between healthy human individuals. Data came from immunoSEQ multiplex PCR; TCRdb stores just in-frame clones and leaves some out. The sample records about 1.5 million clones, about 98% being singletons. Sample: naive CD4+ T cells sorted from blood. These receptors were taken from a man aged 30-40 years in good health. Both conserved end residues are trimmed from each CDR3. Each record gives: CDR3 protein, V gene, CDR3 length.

CDR3: ASSFRDSRRDTQY; V: TRBV28; length: 13
CDR3: ASSEAGSSYEQY; V: TRBV6-1; length: 12
CDR3: ASSLKQGTSDEKLF; V: TRBV5-1; length: 14
CDR3: ASSLGTGDTGELF; V: TRBV5-4; length: 13
CDR3: ASSSPVQGPRAVTEAF; V: TRBV5-1; length: 16
CDR3: ASSFRTSRTEAF; V: TRBV5-1; length: 12
CDR3: ASSLQKVYNEQF; V: TRBV7-8; length: 12
CDR3: ASSSRSYSTGELF; V: TRBV6-5; length: 13
CDR3: ASSLSDRVNEKLF; V: TRBV28; length: 13
CDR3: ASSQVFTSGPEQF; V: TRBV4-1; length: 13
CDR3: ASKPFLDTYEQY; V: TRBV28; length: 12
CDR3: AWRTRTAQETQY; V: TRBV30; length: 12
CDR3: ASSGLAGAPLTDNEQF; V: TRBV2; length: 16
CDR3: ASSPWPGTYEQY; V: TRBV19; length: 12
CDR3: ASSLLGGNTEAF; V: TRBV28; length: 12
CDR3: ASTFDSYNEQF; V: TRBV6-6; length: 11
CDR3: ACTANRVTNTQY; V: TRBV13; length: 12
CDR3: ASSDRGRGRGYT; V: TRBV2; length: 12
CDR3: ASSIQGTGANVLT; V: TRBV6-5; length: 13
CDR3: ASSPIPGTDTQY; V: TRBV5-1; length: 12
CDR3: ASSFGLAGEGNEQF; V: TRBV5-1; length: 14
CDR3: ASSWEGAYGYT; V: TRBV28; length: 11
CDR3: ASSEGLGEQY; V: TRBV10-1; length: 10
CDR3: ASSEWVDTQY; V: TRBV2; length: 10
CDR3: ASSDRSGANVLT; V: TRBV5-1; length: 12
CDR3: ASSSRDGLNEQF; V: TRBV7-8; length: 12
CDR3: ASKTLYTGELF; V: TRBV19; length: 11
CDR3: ASSKQGAMYPMNTEAF; V: TRBV5-4; length: 16
CDR3: ASSRTSGTLTEQF; V: TRBV9; length: 13
CDR3: ASSMPLLAGVFGELF; V: TRBV19; length: 15
CDR3: ATRRAMGTDTQY; V: TRBV10-3; length: 12
CDR3: ASSLLNVGAENIQY; V: TRBV5-1; length: 14
CDR3: AWASGGWKGNQPQH; V: TRBV30; length: 14
CDR3: AWSVRRGTEAF; V: TRBV30; length: 11
CDR3: ASSGSSGRGSGETQY; V: TRBV2; length: 15
CDR3: ASSTGTHETQY; V: TRBV9; length: 11
CDR3: ASSESLSGLVAF; V: TRBV10-1; length: 12
CDR3: ASSIGTRGRGDTQY; V: TRBV19; length: 14
CDR3: ASSPRGRAAYNEQF; V: TRBV5-1; length: 14
CDR3: ASSSGAFYEQY; V: TRBV7-9; length: 11
CDR3: ASSASGSYEQY; V: TRBV7-2; length: 11
CDR3: ATSRALGQGNTEAF; V: TRBV15; length: 14
CDR3: ASSLAPGSDEKLF; V: TRBV5-1; length: 13
CDR3: ASSLAGPRYEQY; V: TRBV28; length: 12